This T cell receptor (beta chain) was found in a study of T cell clonotyping in hematopoietic cell transplantation. Study outcomes and limitations: After transplant, recipient diversity fell while pathologically expanded clonotypes grew through day 180.

Sequenced by immunoSEQ multiplex PCR; TCRdb stores in-frame clones only, minus some. The table lists about 36,000 clones, roughly 94% of them singletons. About this clone itself: Its antigen remains unknown.

As to time point: recipient sample about 28 days before transplant, after cytoreduction. Recipient blood drawn about 28 days pretransplant and days 30, 100, 180 after. This sequence originates from a man aged 35 to 55 with chronic myeloid leukemia. Some clones in this sample may be carry-over from other donors' samples. Specimen: peripheral blood mononuclear cells, collected before stem cell transplant.

The CDR3: CASSSRTGLADTQYF. The CDR3 nucleotides are TGTGCCAGCAGCTCACGGACAGGGCTGGCAGATACGCAGTATTTT. This sequence joins TRBV9 and TRBJ2-3; 8 bases align to TRBD1. Germline CDR1 and CDR2: SGDLS and YYNGEE. The CDR3 runs 15 residues. V shed 4 bases, J shed 4 bases, and the junction held 8 bases outside the gene matches.